This TCR beta chain appears in the sequencing data of a study of T cell changes during pregnancy in multiple sclerosis. Germline CDR1 and CDR2: KGHSH and LQKENI. This CDR3 spans 14 amino acids. J lost 6 bases, V lost 8 bases, and 10 bases had no gene match. Some clones are missing from TCRdb's copy, which holds only in-frame ones; the method was immunoSEQ multiplex PCR. This sample has some 62,000 clones; about 90% occur once, and the top ten carry less than 3%. The TCR was taken from a female donor in good health, enrolled as a control in a pregnancy study. The V call is TRBV18, the J call TRBJ2-1; 7 bases are shared with TRBD2. The sequencing here drew on peripheral blood, taken in the second trimester of pregnancy. CDR3 loop: CASGRGGSINEQFF. The CDR3 DNA sequence: TGTGCCAGCGGAAGAGGCGGGAGTATCAATGAGCAGTTCTTC.